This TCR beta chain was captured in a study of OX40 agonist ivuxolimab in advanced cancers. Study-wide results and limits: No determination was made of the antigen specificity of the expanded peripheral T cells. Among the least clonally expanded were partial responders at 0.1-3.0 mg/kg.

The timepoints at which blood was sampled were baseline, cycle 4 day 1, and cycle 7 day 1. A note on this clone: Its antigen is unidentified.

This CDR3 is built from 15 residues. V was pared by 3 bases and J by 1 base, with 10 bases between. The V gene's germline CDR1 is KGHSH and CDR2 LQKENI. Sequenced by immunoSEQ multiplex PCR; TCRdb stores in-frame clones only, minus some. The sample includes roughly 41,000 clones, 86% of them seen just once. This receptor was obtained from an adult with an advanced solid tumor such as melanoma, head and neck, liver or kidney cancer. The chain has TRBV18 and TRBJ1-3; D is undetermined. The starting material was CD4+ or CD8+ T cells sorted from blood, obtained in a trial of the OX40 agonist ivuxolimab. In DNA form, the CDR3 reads TGTGCCAGCTCACCGGGCCGTGGGTCTGGAAACACCATATATTTT. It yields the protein CASSPGRGSGNTIYF.